What follows are 13 T cell receptor beta chains derived from one specimen sequenced in a study of T cell clonality in common variable immunodeficiency (dated by TCRdb to between 2014 and 2017). The library was prepared using the immunoSEQ multiplex PCR assay. The clones in this table, taken by TCRdb from immuneACCESS, are in-frame only. Not every clone is retained; where verified, under half of the shortfall comes from an unresolved V gene, and the cause of the rest is unknown. The table shows tens of thousands of clones here, with no singletons. The top ten clones comprise around 4.6% of the sample. The sequenced sample consisted of peripheral blood mononuclear cells. These receptors all stem from a person aged 18 to 69 in good health.

This clone occurred a few times. The CDR3 end falls 3 residues outside the read, so it is completed with the germline J gene. The chain couples TRBV5-8 to TRBJ2-5; D is perhaps TRBD2 (5 bases). Germline V gives CDR1 SGHTS, CDR2 YDEGEE. The CDR3 runs 11 residues. V lost 3 bases, J lost 7 bases, and 7 bases lay in between. CDR3 protein: CASSSRGTQYF. CDR3 DNA, as far as it was read: TGTGCCAGCAGCTCCCGGGGGACC.

Points on this clone: The DNA ends 3 residues before the CDR3 does, and the rest of the CDR3 is filled in from the germline J gene. V gene TRBV20-1 combines with J gene TRBJ2-7; a weak D match, TRBD1 (6 bases). This CDR3 comprises 17 residues. With 2 bases removed from V and 3 bases from J, the gap between germline ends came to 23 bases. The germline V gene has CDR1 DFQATT and CDR2 SNEGSKA (reference sequence). Partial CDR3 DNA: TGCAGTGCTAGAATAGAGACAGGCATTCCTCCTAACTACGAG. This codes for CSARIETGIPPNYE. The entire CDR3 is CSARIETGIPPNYEQYF.

This clone was seen many times. The sequence runs out 3 residues before the end of the CDR3; the remainder is reconstructed from the germline J gene. This chain connects TRBV2 to TRBJ2-3, with a possible D match to TRBD2 (5 bases). The germline V gene has CDR1 SNHLY and CDR2 FYNNEI. The length of the CDR3 is 11 residues. The CDR3 is CASRTDSAQYF. The part of the CDR3 DNA that was read is TGTGCCAGCAGAACGGACTCCGCG. The entire variable domain, with the rest obtained from reference TRBV2 and TRBJ2-3, is as follows: EPEVTQTPSHQVTQMGQEVILRCVPISNHLYFYWYRQILGQKVEFLVSFYNNEISEKSEIFDDQFSVERPDGSNFTLKIRSTKLEDSAMYFCASRTDSAQYFGPGTRLTVL.

This clone was counted ten times or more. The read terminates 3 residues before the CDR3 end, so the remaining end is supplied by the germline J gene. The J gene is TRBJ1-2, the V gene TRBV5-4; D call uncertain. The germline V gene encodes CDR1 SGHNT and CDR2 YYREEE (reference sequence). The CDR3 is 13 amino acids. V lost 4 bases and J 5 bases, leaving 12 bases between the germline ends. CDR3 DNA, as far as it was read: TGTGCCAGCAGCGTCCTATTCGGGTATGGC. Translation gives CASSVLFGYG. The full CDR3 sequence reads CASSVLFGYGYTF.

The sample holds many counts of this clone. The missing CDR3 end, 3 residues past where the read stops, is filled in from the germline J gene. This chain uses TRBV5-6 with TRBJ2-7; TRBD1 matches at 9 bases. The ends lost 4 bases at V and 3 bases at J; junction bases unmatched: 5. This CDR3 has 14 residues. Germline lookup yields CDR1 SGHDT and CDR2 YYEEEE. The covered CDR3 bases are TGTGCCAGCAGCGTGGACAGGGGAGGCTACGAG. Translating it yields CASSVDRGGYE. The full CDR3 sequence reads CASSVDRGGYEQYF.

This clone has a count of ten or more. The CDR3 goes on 3 residues after the read ends, and that part is filled in from the germline J gene. The chain has TRBV2 and TRBJ2-3; D is perhaps TRBD1 (6 bases). Germline V gene sequence: CDR1 SNHLY, CDR2 FYNNEI. The CDR3 loop spans 15 amino acids. V was pared by 8 bases and J by 3 bases, with 18 bases between. CDR3 in amino acids: CASGLSGVLTDTQYF. The part of the CDR3 DNA that was read is TGTGCCAGCGGTTTGTCAGGGGTTTTGACAGATACG.

In its sample, this clone was seen many times. The read ends 3 residues shy of where the CDR3 ends; the end is completed using the germline J gene. The chain employs TRBV6-1 and TRBJ1-2, with D possibly matching TRBD1 (6 bases). V was pared by 3 bases and J by 4 bases, with 12 bases between. There are 14 residues in the CDR3. CDR1 is MNHNS, CDR2 SASEGT, per germline. The CDR3 bases that were read are TGTGCCAGCAGTGACCCGGGACATAGCTATGGC. This codes for CASSDPGHSYG. The full CDR3 sequence reads CASSDPGHSYGYTF.

Ten or more counts support this clone. The read falls 3 residues short of the CDR3 end, and the missing part is taken from the germline J gene. The identical CDR3 is also encoded by other nucleotide sequences in the sample. This chain uses TRBV5-1 with TRBJ2-5; possibly TRBD2 for D (5 bases). V was pared by 5 bases and J by 2 bases, with 16 bases between. This CDR3 comprises 15 residues. Germline CDR1 reads SGHRS; CDR2 reads YFSETQ. CDR3 DNA, as far as it was read: TGCGCCAGCAGACCCAATGGAGCGGCACAAGAGACC. Residues: CASRPNGAAQET. The whole CDR3 is CASRPNGAAQETQYF.

This clone was seen a handful of times. Sequencing ends 3 residues short of the CDR3 end; the germline J gene provides the rest. The V call is TRBV7-2, the J call TRBJ2-5, with D possibly TRBD1 on 5 matching bases. CDR3 size: 15 residues. CDR1 and CDR2 (germline): SGHTA, FQGNSA. Trimming cost V 5 bases and J 5 bases, with 18 bases left between them. Incomplete CDR3 DNA: TGTGCCAGCAGCCCTGTAGGGGATTGGTCCGAGACC. Its translation: CASSPVGDWSET. The CDR3 in full is CASSPVGDWSETQYF.

This clone was counted at least ten times. The read terminates 3 residues ahead of where the CDR3 ends, so the germline J gene completes it. The chain uses TRBV6-1 and TRBJ1-1; perhaps TRBD1 as D (6 bases). Trimming took 4 bases from V and 1 from J, leaving 7 bases between them. The V gene's germline CDR1 is MNHNS and CDR2 SASEGT. The CDR3 extends over 13 amino acids. The CDR3 loop reads CASSAQGNTEAFF. Incomplete CDR3 DNA: TGTGCCAGCAGTGCACAGGGGAACACTGAA.

This clone was found many times. The missing CDR3 end, 3 residues past where the read stops, is filled in from the germline J gene. V usage is TRBV14 and J usage is TRBJ2-1; 10 nucleotides match TRBD2. V was clipped by 4 bases and J by 0 bases; unmatched bases: 9. This CDR3 is built from 18 residues. Germline V CDR1 and CDR2: SGHDN, FVKESK. CDR3: CASSPGVAGGPSYNEQFF. The CDR3 bases that were read are TGTGCCAGCAGCCCCGGGGTAGCGGGAGGACCCTCCTACAATGAG.

This clone showed up many times. The read ends 3 residues early relative to the CDR3; the germline J gene fills the gap. This chain joins TRBV29-1 and TRBJ2-7; 7 bases align to TRBD1. The CDR3 contains 15 residues. The V gene end was trimmed by 5 bases and the J gene end by 5 bases; junction bases not matched to a gene: 15. Germline lookup yields CDR1 SQVTM and CDR2 ANQGSEA. The part of the CDR3 DNA that was read is TGCAGCGTTTCCCTAAGCAGGACAGGAGTTAACGAG. Encoded protein: CSVSLSRTGVNE. The whole CDR3 sequence is CSVSLSRTGVNEQYF.

In this sample, this clone turned up a few times. The CDR3 is cut off 3 residues early in the read; its end comes from the germline J gene. V gene TRBV5-1 combines with J gene TRBJ2-3, with 13 nucleotides matching TRBD2. Germline V lookup: CDR1 SGHRS, CDR2 YFSETQ. The CDR3 contains 16 residues. V gave up 4 bases and J gave up 4 bases; unmatched junction bases: 6. The CDR3 loop is CASSAGLAGDPDTQYF. CDR3 bases read: TGCGCCAGCAGCGCCGGACTAGCGGGAGACCCAGATACG.